The clone carrying this T cell receptor beta chain has more than one count but fewer than ten. The target antigen is unknown. The junction had 13 bases not matched to a gene; V was cut back by 6 bases and J by 7 bases. There are 15 residues in the CDR3. Each diagnosis was grounded in clinical symptoms, serum thyroxine and TRAb, thyroid ultrasound, and orbital computed tomography. This sample is part of a study of T cells in Graves' hyperthyroidism and ophthalmopathy. Researchers amplified the TCR beta CDR3 regions from RNA transcripts. HTBI primers were employed in a first-round RT-PCR of the TCR CDR3. TCRdb reanalysed the multiplex PCR reads using MiXCR and keeps one entry per CDR3 protein. The table includes hundreds of thousands of distinct CDR3 sequences, about 45% detected once. Study-wide results and limits: A model built on 13 V-J features separated ophthalmopathy from stable hyperthyroidism. With a median lead of approximately 6 months before onset, the model predicted ophthalmopathy. Researchers found most expanded thyroid clonotypes above 0.001 in blood as well.

The sample comprised peripheral blood or thyroid tissue (not recorded which). This receptor was obtained from an adult man with Graves' disease, either hyperthyroidism or ophthalmopathy (not recorded which). The chain employs TRBV12-3 or TRBV12-4 and TRBJ2-5, with 8 bases matching TRBD2. CDR3: CASRPLAGGAGTQYF. DNA of the CDR3: TGTGCCAGCAGGCCGCTAGCGGGCGGAGCCGGGACCCAGTACTTC.